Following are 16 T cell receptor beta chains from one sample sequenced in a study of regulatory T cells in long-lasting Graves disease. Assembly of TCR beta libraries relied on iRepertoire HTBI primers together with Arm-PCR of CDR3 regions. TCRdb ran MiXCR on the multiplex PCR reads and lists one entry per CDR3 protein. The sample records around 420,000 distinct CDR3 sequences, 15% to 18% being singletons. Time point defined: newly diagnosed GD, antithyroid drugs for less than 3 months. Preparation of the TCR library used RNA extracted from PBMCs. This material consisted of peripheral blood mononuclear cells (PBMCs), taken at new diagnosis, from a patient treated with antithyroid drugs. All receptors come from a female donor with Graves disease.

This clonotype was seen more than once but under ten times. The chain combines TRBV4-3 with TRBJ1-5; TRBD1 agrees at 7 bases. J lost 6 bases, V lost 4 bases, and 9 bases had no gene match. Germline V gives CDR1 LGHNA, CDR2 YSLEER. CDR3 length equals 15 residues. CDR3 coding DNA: TGCGCCAGCAGCCGTTGGACAGGCCTTGGTCAGCCCCAGCATTTT. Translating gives CASSRWTGLGQPQHF.

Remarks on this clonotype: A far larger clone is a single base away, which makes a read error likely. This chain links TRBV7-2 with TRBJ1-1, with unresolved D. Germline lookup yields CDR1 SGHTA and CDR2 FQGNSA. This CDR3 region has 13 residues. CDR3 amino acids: CACSLDRNTEAFF. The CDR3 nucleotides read TGTGCCTGCAGCCTCGACCGCAACACTGAAGCTTTCTTT.

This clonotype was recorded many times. CDR3 nucleotides: TGTGCCAGCAGTGAAACAGGGGGCAGGCATGGCTACACCTTC. Amino acids: CASSETGGRHGYTF. V usage is TRBV2 and J usage is TRBJ1-2; 9 bases fit TRBD1. Germline loops: CDR1 SNHLY, CDR2 FYNNEI. With V trimmed by 2 bases and J by 6 bases, 4 bases remained unmatched. The CDR3 is made up of 14 amino acids.

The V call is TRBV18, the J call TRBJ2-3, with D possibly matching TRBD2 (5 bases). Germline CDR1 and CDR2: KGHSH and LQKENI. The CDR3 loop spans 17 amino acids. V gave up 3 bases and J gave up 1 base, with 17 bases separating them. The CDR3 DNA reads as TGTGCCAGCTCACCGATTCTAGCAGACGTCGGCACAGATACGCAGTATTTT. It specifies CASSPILADVGTDTQYF.

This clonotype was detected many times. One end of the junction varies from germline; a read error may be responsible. CDR3 DNA: TGTGCCAGCAGTTCCACCCGGACTAGCGGGAAGAGGGTCTTC. It specifies CASSSTRTSGKRVF. The V and J genes are TRBV28 and TRBJ2-1, with 12 bases fitting TRBD2. This CDR3 contains 14 residues. Germline CDR1 and CDR2: MDHEN and SYDVKM.

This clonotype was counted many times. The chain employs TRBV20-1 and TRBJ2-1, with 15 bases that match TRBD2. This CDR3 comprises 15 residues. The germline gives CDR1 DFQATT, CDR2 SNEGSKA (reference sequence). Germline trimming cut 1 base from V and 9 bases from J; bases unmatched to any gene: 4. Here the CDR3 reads CSARGTSGRAGEQFF. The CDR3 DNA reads TGCAGTGCTAGAGGGACTAGCGGGAGGGCGGGTGAGCAGTTCTTC.

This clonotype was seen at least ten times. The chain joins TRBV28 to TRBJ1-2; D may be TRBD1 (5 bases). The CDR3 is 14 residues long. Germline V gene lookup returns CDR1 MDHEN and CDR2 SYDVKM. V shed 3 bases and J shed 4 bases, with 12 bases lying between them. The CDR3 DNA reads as TGTGCCAGCAGTTTCGGGGACGGCGGCTATGGCTACACCTTC. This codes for CASSFGDGGYGYTF.

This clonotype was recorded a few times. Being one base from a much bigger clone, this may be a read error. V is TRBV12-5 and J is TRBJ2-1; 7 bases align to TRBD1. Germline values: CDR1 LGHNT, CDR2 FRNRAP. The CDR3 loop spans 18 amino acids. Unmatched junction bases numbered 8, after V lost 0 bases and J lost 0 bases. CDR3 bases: TGTGCTAGTGGTTTGGTACAGGGGTCAGAAAGCTCCTACAATGAGCAGTTCTTC. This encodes CASGLVQGSESSYNEQFF.

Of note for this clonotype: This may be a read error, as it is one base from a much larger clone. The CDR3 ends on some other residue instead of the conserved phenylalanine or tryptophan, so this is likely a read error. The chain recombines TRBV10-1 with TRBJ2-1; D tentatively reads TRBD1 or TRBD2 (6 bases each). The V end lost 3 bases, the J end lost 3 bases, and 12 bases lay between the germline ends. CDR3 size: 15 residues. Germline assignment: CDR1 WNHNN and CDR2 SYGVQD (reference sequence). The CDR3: CASSDGGPYYNEQFL. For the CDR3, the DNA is TGCGCCAGCAGTGATGGGGGGCCGTACTACAATGAGCAGTTCTTA.

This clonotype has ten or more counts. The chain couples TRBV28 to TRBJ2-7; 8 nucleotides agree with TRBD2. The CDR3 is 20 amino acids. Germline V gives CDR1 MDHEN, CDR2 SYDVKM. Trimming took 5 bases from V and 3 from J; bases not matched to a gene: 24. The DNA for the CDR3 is TGTGCCAGCAGTCTCACCAGGTTCAGCGGGAGTGTGTGGGGATTCTACGAGCAGTACTTC. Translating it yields CASSLTRFSGSVWGFYEQYF.

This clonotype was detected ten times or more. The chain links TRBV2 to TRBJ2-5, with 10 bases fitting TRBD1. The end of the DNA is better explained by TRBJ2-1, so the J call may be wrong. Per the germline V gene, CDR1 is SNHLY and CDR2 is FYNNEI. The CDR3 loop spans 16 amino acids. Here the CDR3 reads CASRELGQGPYNEQFF. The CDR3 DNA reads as TGTGCCAGCAGGGAACTGGGACAGGGGCCATACAATGAGCAGTTCTTC.

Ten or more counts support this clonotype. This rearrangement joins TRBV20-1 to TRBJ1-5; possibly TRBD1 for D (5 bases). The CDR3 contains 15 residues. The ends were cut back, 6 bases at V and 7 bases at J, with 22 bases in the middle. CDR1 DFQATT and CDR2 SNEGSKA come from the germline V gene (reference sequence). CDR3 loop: CSADPAGELEQPQHF. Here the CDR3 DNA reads TGCAGTGCCGACCCCGCGGGGGAGTTGGAACAGCCCCAGCATTTT.

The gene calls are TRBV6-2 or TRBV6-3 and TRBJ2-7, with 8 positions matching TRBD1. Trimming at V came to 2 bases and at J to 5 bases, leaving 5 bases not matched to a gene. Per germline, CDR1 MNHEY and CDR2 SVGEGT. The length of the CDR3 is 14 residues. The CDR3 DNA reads TGTGCCAGCAGTTACACAGGGGGTAAGAACGAGCAGTACTTC. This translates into CASSYTGGKNEQYF.

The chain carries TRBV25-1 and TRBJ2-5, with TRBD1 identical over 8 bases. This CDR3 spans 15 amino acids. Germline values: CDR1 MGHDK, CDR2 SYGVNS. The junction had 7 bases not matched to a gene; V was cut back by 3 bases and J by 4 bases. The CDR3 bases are TGTGCCAGCAGTGACGACAGGGGAGTAAGAGAGACCCAGTACTTC. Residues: CASSDDRGVRETQYF.

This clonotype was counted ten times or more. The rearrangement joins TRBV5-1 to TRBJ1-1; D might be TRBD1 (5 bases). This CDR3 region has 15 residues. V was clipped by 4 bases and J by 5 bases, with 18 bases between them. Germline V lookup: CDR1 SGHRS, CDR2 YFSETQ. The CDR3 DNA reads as TGCGCCAGCAGCCACGCTGGGGCCCGTGGTACTGAAGCTTTCTTT. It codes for CASSHAGARGTEAFF. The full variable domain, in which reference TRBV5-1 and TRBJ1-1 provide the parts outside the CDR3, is KAGVTQTPRYLIKTRGQQVTLSCSPISGHRSVSWYQQTPGQGLQFLFEYFSETQRNKGNFPGRFSGRQFSNSRSEMNVSTLELGDSALYLCASSHAGARGTEAFFGQGTRLTVV.

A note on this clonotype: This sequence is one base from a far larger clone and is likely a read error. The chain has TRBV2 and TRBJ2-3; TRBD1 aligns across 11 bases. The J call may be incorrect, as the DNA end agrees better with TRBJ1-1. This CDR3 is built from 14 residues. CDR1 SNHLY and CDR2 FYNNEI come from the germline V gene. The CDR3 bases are TGTGTCAGCTCCGACGGACAGGGGGCCCCTGAAGCTTTCTTT. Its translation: CVSSDGQGAPEAFF.